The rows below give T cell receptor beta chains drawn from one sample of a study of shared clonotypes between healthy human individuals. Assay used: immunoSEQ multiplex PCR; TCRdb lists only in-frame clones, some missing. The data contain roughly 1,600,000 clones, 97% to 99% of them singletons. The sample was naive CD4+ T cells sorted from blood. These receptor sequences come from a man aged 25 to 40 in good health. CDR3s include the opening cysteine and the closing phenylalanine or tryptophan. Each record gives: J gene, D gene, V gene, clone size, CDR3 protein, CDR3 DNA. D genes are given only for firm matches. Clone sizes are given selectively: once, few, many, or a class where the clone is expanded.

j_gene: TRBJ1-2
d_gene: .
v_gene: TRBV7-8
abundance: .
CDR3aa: CASSLALSGGYTF
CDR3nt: TGTGCCAGCAGCTTAGCACTATCTGGTGGCTACACCTTC

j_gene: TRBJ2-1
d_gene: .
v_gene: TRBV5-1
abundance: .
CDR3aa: CASSGIDRRNNEQFF
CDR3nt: TGCGCCAGCAGTGGGATAGACAGAAGGAACAATGAGCAGTTCTTC

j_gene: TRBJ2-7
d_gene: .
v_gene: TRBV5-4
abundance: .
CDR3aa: CASSAILGKQYF
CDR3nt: TGTGCCAGCAGCGCTATTCTGGGAAAGCAGTACTTC

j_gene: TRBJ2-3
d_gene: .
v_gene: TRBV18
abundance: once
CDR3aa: CASSPLQVPDTQYF
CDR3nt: TGTGCCAGCTCACCACTTCAGGTGCCCGATACGCAGTATTTT

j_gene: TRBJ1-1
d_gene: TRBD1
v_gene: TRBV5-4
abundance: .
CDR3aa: CASSDGQDLEAFF
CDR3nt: TGTGCCAGCAGCGATGGACAGGACCTTGAAGCTTTCTTT

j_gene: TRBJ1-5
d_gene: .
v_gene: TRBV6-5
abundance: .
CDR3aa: CASSYARPINQPQHF
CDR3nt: TGTGCCAGCAGTTACGCTAGACCGATCAATCAGCCCCAGCATTTT

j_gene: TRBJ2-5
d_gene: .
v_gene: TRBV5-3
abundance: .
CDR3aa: CARSSDGTLQETQYF
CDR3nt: TGTGCCAGAAGCTCCGACGGTACCCTACAAGAGACCCAGTACTTC

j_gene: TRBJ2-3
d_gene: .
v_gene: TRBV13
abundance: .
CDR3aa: CASRPTRGITDTQYF
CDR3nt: TGTGCCAGCAGGCCGACTAGGGGGATCACAGATACGCAGTATTTT

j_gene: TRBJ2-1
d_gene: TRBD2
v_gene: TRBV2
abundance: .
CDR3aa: CASREGLAVRAYNEQFF
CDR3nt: TGTGCCAGCAGGGAGGGACTAGCGGTGAGGGCGTACAATGAGCAGTTCTTC

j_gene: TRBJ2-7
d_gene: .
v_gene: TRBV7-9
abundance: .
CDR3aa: CASSLYETYEQYF
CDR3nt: TGTGCCAGCAGCTTGTATGAAACCTACGAGCAGTACTTC

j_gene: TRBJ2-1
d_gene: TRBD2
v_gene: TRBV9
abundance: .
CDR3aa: CASSWTSGQNEQFF
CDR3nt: TGTGCCAGCAGCTGGACTAGCGGTCAAAATGAGCAGTTCTTC

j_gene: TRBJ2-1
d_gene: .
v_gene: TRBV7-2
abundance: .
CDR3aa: CASSRGAGFYNEQFF
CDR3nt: TGTGCCAGCAGTAGGGGGGCAGGATTCTACAATGAGCAGTTCTTC

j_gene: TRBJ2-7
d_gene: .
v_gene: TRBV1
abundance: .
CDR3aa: CTSSQVDSGQVDEQYF
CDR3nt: TGCACCAGCAGCCAAGTAGATTCTGGGCAAGTTGACGAGCAGTACTTC

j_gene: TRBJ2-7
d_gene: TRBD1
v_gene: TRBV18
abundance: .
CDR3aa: CASSPGQDYEQYF
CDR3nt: TGTGCCAGCTCACCGGGACAGGACTACGAGCAGTACTTC